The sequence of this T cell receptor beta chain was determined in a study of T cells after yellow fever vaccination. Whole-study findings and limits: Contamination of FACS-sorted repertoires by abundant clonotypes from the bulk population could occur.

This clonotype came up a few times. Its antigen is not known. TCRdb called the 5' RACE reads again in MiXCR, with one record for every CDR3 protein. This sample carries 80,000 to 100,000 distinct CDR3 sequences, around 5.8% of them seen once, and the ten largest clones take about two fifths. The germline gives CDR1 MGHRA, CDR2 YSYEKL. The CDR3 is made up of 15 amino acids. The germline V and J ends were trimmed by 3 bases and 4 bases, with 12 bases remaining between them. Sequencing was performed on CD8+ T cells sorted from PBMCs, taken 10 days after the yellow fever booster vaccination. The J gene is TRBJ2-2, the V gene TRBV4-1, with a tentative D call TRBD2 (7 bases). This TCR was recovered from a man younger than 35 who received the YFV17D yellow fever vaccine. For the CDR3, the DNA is TGCGCCAGCAGCCAGGGGGGGCTCGTCACCGGGGAGCTGTTTTTT. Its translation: CASSQGGLVTGELFF.